This entry features one T cell receptor beta chain sequence. The antigen remains undetermined. The sample is drawn from a study of cytomegalovirus exposure and HLA in healthy donors. General study points: Productive rates of about 90% or about 30% were seen for most TCR beta V segments in an earlier analysis.

The CDR3 length is 15 residues. Germline V gene data show CDR1 as SGHTA and CDR2 as FQGTGA. The V end lost 2 bases, the J end lost 8 bases, and 16 bases lay between the germline ends. Use of 60 Vbeta and 13 Jbeta primers characterized the PCR. Method: immunoSEQ multiplex PCR; TCRdb's copy keeps in-frame clones and lacks some. The sample has 120,000 to 150,000 clones; 60% to 80% are singletons. The specimen was PBMCs. V usage is TRBV7-3 and J usage is TRBJ2-1; weak D call: TRBD2 (7 bases). This receptor was taken from a male donor in good health and CMV-seronegative. CDR3 nucleotides: TGTGCCAGCAGCTTAGGGGGAGGGGCAGGGGATGAGCAGTTCTTC. Amino acid sequence: CASSLGGGAGDEQFF.